Shown below are 27 T cell receptor beta chains from a single sample sequenced in a study of T cell responses to AZD1222 COVID-19 vaccine. Measured with immunoSEQ multiplex PCR; TCRdb has only the in-frame clones, and not every one. Of 130,000 or so clones in the sample, over 90% were seen once. Specimen: peripheral blood, collected on day 0 of AZD1222 vaccination. The receptors originated from an adult in good health.

V usage is TRBV30 and J usage is TRBJ1-2, with TRBD1 matching 9 bases. Losses at the gene ends were 5 bases for V and 7 bases for J; bases not matched to a gene: 11. The CDR3 sequence is 14 residues long. Germline V gene data show CDR1 as GTSNPN and CDR2 as SVGIG (reference sequence). CDR3 loop: CAWYPPTGGGGYTF. In nucleotides, the CDR3 is TGTGCCTGGTACCCCCCGACAGGGGGAGGTGGCTACACCTTC.

The chain uses TRBV6-5 and TRBJ2-1, with 8 bases aligning to TRBD1. The junction had 6 bases not matched to a gene; V was cut back by 1 base and J by 10 bases. The CDR3 contains 14 residues. Germline values: CDR1 MNHEY, CDR2 SVGAGI. CDR3 in DNA: TGTGCCAGCAGTTACTATAGGACAGGGCGCGAGCAGTTCTTC. The encoded protein is CASSYYRTGREQFF.

The DNA for the CDR3 is TGTGCCAGCAGCTTAGGAGGCAGGGAGATCACTGAAGCTTTCTTT. Translating it yields CASSLGGREITEAFF. V is TRBV11-2 and J is TRBJ1-1; TRBD1 might be the D (5 bases). V was clipped by 1 base and J by 4 bases, with 13 bases between them. The CDR3 runs to 15 residues. Germline CDR1 SGHAT, CDR2 FQNNGV.

V and J are TRBV11-2 and TRBJ1-6, with 7 positions matching TRBD1. Trimming took 5 bases from V and 9 from J; bases not matched to a gene: 10. CDR3 size: 15 residues. Germline loops: CDR1 SGHAT, CDR2 FQNNGV. The CDR3 spells CASSPTQGYGSPLHF. The CDR3 bases are TGTGCCAGCAGCCCTACACAGGGGTATGGTTCACCCCTCCACTTT.

The chain couples TRBV10-1 to TRBJ2-3; the D gene is possibly TRBD2 (5 bases). The CDR3 is 12 amino acids. In germline, CDR1 is WNHNN, CDR2 SYGVQD (reference sequence). V lost 8 bases and J lost 6, with 12 bases in between. The CDR3 coding sequence is TGCGCCAGCGGTTCTAGCTGGGATACGCAGTATTTT. Protein product: CASGSSWDTQYF.

V gene TRBV30 combines with J gene TRBJ1-1; no clear D. V lost 2 bases to trimming and J lost 0 bases, with 4 bases between them. Germline V gene lookup returns CDR1 GTSNPN and CDR2 SVGIG (reference sequence). The CDR3 extends over 12 amino acids. The CDR3 loop is CAWSRVNTEAFF. DNA of the CDR3: TGTGCCTGGAGTAGGGTGAACACTGAAGCTTTCTTT.

In its sample, this clone was seen a few times. V is TRBV6-5 and J is TRBJ1-1, with D perhaps matching TRBD1 (5 bases). Germline V lookup: CDR1 MNHEY, CDR2 SVGAGI. V was cut by 10 bases and J by 5 bases, with 17 bases left in between. The CDR3 is 13 residues long. The CDR3 coding sequence is TGTGCCACCGCATTGGGGCAGAGGACTGAAGCTTTCTTT. It specifies CATALGQRTEAFF.

This chain links TRBV7-3 with TRBJ2-1; a weak D match, TRBD2 (6 bases). Germline V gives CDR1 SGHTA, CDR2 FQGTGA. The CDR3 contains 15 residues. Trimming stripped 4 bases from V and 0 bases from J, with 10 bases between. CDR3 DNA sequence: TGTGCCAGCAGCTCGGGCGGGAACTCCTACAATGAGCAGTTCTTC. Translating gives CASSSGGNSYNEQFF.

The chain joins TRBV5-1 to TRBJ2-3; TRBD2 matches 12 bases. The CDR3 is 14 residues long. V lost 7 bases and J lost 3; bases outside the gene matches: 3. Per the germline V gene, CDR1 is SGHRS and CDR2 is YFSETQ. The chain's CDR3 is CASLAGGPTDTQYF. In DNA, the CDR3 is TGCGCCAGCCTAGCGGGAGGGCCGACAGATACGCAGTATTTT.

V gene TRBV3-1 (or the pseudogene TRBV3-2) combines with J gene TRBJ1-2; 8 bases agree with TRBD1. The CDR3 length is 15 residues. Germline CDR1 reads LGHDT; CDR2 reads YNNKEL (reference sequence). V lost 1 base to trimming and J lost 4 bases; unmatched junction nucleotides: 5. CDR3 coding DNA: TGTGCCAGCAGCCAAGCAGGGACAGGCCGCTATGGCTACACCTTC. Residues: CASSQAGTGRYGYTF.

As concerns this clone: At one boundary the junction diverges from the germline segment, which might be a read error. The chain combines TRBV5-4 with TRBJ1-1; perhaps TRBD1 as D (6 bases). This CDR3 has 12 residues. CDR1 is SGHNT and CDR2 is YYREEE in the germline V gene (reference sequence). CDR3 amino acids: CASSDWTAPPTF. CDR3 nucleotides: TGTGCCAGCAGCGACTGGACAGCCCCCCCAACTTTT.

The chain links TRBV9 to TRBJ1-1; 7 nucleotides agree with TRBD1. The CDR3 is 16 amino acids. Germline V gives CDR1 SGDLS, CDR2 YYNGEE. V shed 4 bases and J 0 bases; nucleotides not matched to a gene: 9. The CDR3 bases are TGTGCCAGCAGCCCTCAGCCAGGACAGGTGAACACTGAAGCTTTCTTT. It encodes CASSPQPGQVNTEAFF.

The V call is TRBV19, the J call TRBJ2-7; D remains unclear. This CDR3 comprises 13 residues. V was pared by 3 bases and J by 4 bases, with 10 bases between. Germline values: CDR1 LNHDA, CDR2 SQIVND (reference sequence). CDR3 region: CASSINLGYEQYF. The CDR3 DNA sequence: TGTGCCAGTAGTATTAATCTGGGGTACGAGCAGTACTTC.

The chain employs TRBV24-1 and TRBJ2-1, with 7 nucleotides matching TRBD1. The CDR3 is 16 amino acids. From germline, CDR1 is KGHDR and CDR2 SFDVKD. V lost 2 bases to trimming and J lost 0 bases; unmatched junction nucleotides: 3. The chain's CDR3 is CATSDSPGGSYNEQFF. Here the CDR3 DNA reads TGTGCCACCAGTGATTCACCAGGGGGCTCCTACAATGAGCAGTTCTTC.

The chain uses TRBV27 and TRBJ1-6, with TRBD1 matching over 9 bases. Germline lookup yields CDR1 MNHEY and CDR2 SMNVEV (reference sequence). The CDR3 covers 15 residues. V shed 0 bases, J shed 8 bases, and the junction held 2 bases outside the gene matches. CDR3 sequence: CASSLSTGGDSPLHF. In nucleotides, the CDR3 is TGTGCCAGCAGTTTATCCACAGGGGGCGATTCACCCCTCCACTTT.

The J gene is TRBJ2-3, the V gene TRBV9; 10 nucleotides match TRBD2. Germline V CDR1 and CDR2: SGDLS, YYNGEE. The J segment lost 0 bases and the V segment lost 3 bases, leaving 4 bases of the junction unmatched. The length of the CDR3 is 16 residues. The CDR3 region is CASSGRLAGSTDTQYF. In DNA form, the CDR3 reads TGTGCCAGCAGCGGGCGACTAGCGGGCAGCACAGATACGCAGTATTTT.

J is TRBJ1-2 and V is TRBV27, with a tentative D call TRBD1 (6 bases). Germline loops: CDR1 MNHEY, CDR2 SMNVEV (reference sequence). Between the trimmed V and J ends, which lost 2 bases and 7 bases, there was a span of 11 bases. This CDR3 region has 13 residues. Written as DNA, the CDR3 is TGTGCCAGCAGTTTAGAGGGGGTTGCTGGCTACACCTTC. Amino acids: CASSLEGVAGYTF.

The V call is TRBV7-9, the J call TRBJ2-1; TRBD2 agrees at 8 bases. Germline trimming cut 4 bases from V and 7 bases from J; bases unmatched to any gene: 9. CDR1 and CDR2 from the germline V gene are SEHNR and FQNEAQ (reference sequence). The CDR3 sequence is 15 residues long. CDR3 DNA sequence: TGTGCCAGCAGCTCCGGGAGGGTAGGACTTAATGAGCAGTTCTTC. It encodes CASSSGRVGLNEQFF.

This rearrangement joins TRBV30 to TRBJ1-2; D is possibly TRBD1 (6 bases). Germline V lookup: CDR1 GTSNPN, CDR2 SVGIG (reference sequence). The CDR3 contains 16 residues. The V gene lost 0 bases and the J gene lost 6 bases, with 20 bases spanning the gap. The CDR3 protein is CAWSVRIGRGGNGYTF. The CDR3, as DNA: TGTGCCTGGAGTGTACGGATCGGCAGGGGAGGCAATGGCTACACCTTC.

V gene TRBV10-3 combines with J gene TRBJ2-4; a possible D gene is TRBD1 (5 bases). The V end was cut by 2 bases, the J end by 6 bases, with 11 bases between. Germline loops: CDR1 ENHRY, CDR2 SYGVKD. This CDR3 has 14 amino acids. The CDR3 DNA sequence: TGTGCCATCAGTGAGGGGCAGGGTGCAAACATTCAGTACTTC. Its protein product is CAISEGQGANIQYF.

The CDR3 sequence: CASSSLAGEDNEQFF. The CDR3 DNA reads as TGTGCCAGCAGCTCCCTAGCGGGGGAGGACAATGAGCAGTTCTTC. This chain uses TRBV7-3 with TRBJ2-1, with TRBD2 matching 10 bases. The trim removed 4 bases at V and 5 bases at J, leaving 5 bases unmatched. The CDR3 is 15 amino acids. The germline gives CDR1 SGHTA, CDR2 FQGTGA.

The chain is built from TRBV10-3 and TRBJ2-7; 9 nucleotides match TRBD2. Per the germline V gene, CDR1 is ENHRY and CDR2 is SYGVKD. J lost 2 bases, V lost 4 bases, and 3 bases had no gene match. This CDR3 has 14 residues. This CDR3 reads CAISVQREAYEQYF. As DNA, the CDR3 is TGTGCCATCAGTGTTCAGCGGGAGGCCTACGAGCAGTACTTC.

Worth noting for this clone: The sample contains more than one DNA sequence encoding this CDR3. The gene calls are TRBV6-2 or TRBV6-3 and TRBJ2-1; D gene unclear. The CDR3 is 15 residues long. Germline V gene sequence: CDR1 MNHEY, CDR2 SVGEGT. V shed 0 bases and J shed 0 bases, with 6 bases lying between them. The CDR3 here is CASSYSRSSYNEQFF. In DNA form, the CDR3 reads TGTGCCAGCAGTTACTCGCGAAGCTCCTACAATGAGCAGTTCTTC.

This clone came up once. The chain links TRBV9 to TRBJ2-1, with 10 positions matching TRBD2. This CDR3 is 14 amino acids long. The V gene's germline CDR1 is SGDLS and CDR2 YYNGEE. Trimming at V came to 7 bases and at J to 0 bases, leaving 1 base not matched to a gene. The chain's CDR3 is CASSSGSSYNEQFF. The CDR3 DNA reads as TGTGCCAGCTCTAGCGGGAGCTCCTACAATGAGCAGTTCTTC.

The V call is TRBV28, the J call TRBJ2-7, with 9 bases aligning to TRBD2. The germline CDR1 and CDR2 sequences are MDHEN and SYDVKM. V was pared by 7 bases and J by 0 bases, with 19 bases of the junction left unmatched. This CDR3 has 19 residues. CDR3 in DNA: TGTGCCAGCACCGGGGTTGGCGGGAGGGAGTTCCCGAGCTCCTACGAGCAGTACTTC. Translated: CASTGVGGREFPSSYEQYF.

This clone has more than one count but fewer than ten. This rearrangement joins TRBV15 to TRBJ2-7; 7 bases match TRBD2. Trimming at V came to 3 bases and at J to 0 bases, leaving 8 bases not matched to a gene. The CDR3 totals 16 residues. Germline assignment: CDR1 LNHNV and CDR2 YYDKDF (reference sequence). This CDR3 is CATSRPRGSSSYEQYF. CDR3 coding DNA: TGTGCCACCAGCAGGCCTCGCGGGAGTAGCTCCTACGAGCAGTACTTC.

The chain couples TRBV10-3 to TRBJ2-5, with D possibly TRBD1 on 6 matching bases. CDR3 length: 14 amino acids. Trimming removed 2 bases from V and 1 base from J, with 8 bases in between. Germline-derived CDR1 and CDR2 are ENHRY and SYGVKD. In nucleotides, the CDR3 is TGTGCCATCAGTGAGACAGGGTCCCAAGAGACCCAGTACTTC. It yields the protein CAISETGSQETQYF.